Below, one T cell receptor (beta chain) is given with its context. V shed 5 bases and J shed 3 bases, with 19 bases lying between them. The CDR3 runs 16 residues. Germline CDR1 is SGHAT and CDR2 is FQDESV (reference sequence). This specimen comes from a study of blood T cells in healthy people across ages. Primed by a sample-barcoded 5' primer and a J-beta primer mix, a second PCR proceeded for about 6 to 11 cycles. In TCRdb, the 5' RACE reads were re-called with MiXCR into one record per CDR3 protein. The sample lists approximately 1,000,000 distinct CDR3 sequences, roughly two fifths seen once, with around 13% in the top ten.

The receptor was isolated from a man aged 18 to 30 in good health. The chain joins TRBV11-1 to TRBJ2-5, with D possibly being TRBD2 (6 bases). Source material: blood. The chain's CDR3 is CASSRTTIRGEETQYF. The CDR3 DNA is TGTGCCAGCAGCCGTACCACTATCCGCGGGGAAGAGACCCAGTACTTC.